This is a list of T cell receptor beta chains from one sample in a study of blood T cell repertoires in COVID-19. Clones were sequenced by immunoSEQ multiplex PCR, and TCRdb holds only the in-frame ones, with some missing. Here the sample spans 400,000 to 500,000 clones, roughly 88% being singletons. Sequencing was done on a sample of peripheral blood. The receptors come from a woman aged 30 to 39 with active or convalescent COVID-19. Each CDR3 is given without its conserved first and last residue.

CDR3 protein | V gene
ASSLDGVYGYT | TRBV12-3/TRBV12-4
ARRHPGLVSEDTQY | TRBV5-3
ASSLDAWEVYNEQF | TRBV5-1
AWSRTGGSNQPQH | TRBV30
ASSLALIGGNTIY | TRBV4-1
ASRRTGRGTEAF | TRBV6-5
ASSLDTSGANVLT | TRBV5-1
ASSPEEQGGPRGGYT | TRBV6-4
ASRAGFMINTEAF | TRBV18
ASSFWTGSDTEAF | TRBV19
ASRRTSGGPQETQY | TRBV2
ASSEDIHGYT | TRBV2
ATSRPSSYEQF | TRBV15
ASSLYGTGTNLPNTEAF | TRBV7-8
ASSQDQQINQPQH | TRBV4-1
AIIGTSGRDEQF | TRBV10-3
ASSFGTSFSGANVLT | TRBV5-4
ASSPGWARIGSNYGYT | TRBV28
ASSTGGGVQPQH | TRBV5-6
ATSRKIGQGGTEAF | TRBV15
ASIGVTDTQY | TRBV6-5
ASRSGPLDTEAF | TRBV7-8
ASSRQATNEKLF | TRBV19
ASSLTSGGAGDTQY | TRBV7-9
SVEGRDSGANVLT | TRBV29-1
ASSYSDITNSPLH | TRBV6-6
ASSYFPGGGEAF | TRBV6-5
ASSLETLAGLSPPF | TRBV7-8
ASTEESGQGETQY | TRBV2
ASSGQGYGNQPQH | TRBV10-2
ASSARQGAVGYT | TRBV2
ASSPYYTDTQY | TRBV7-9
ASSRGQGGTEAF | TRBV9
ASSMGLAGNETQY | TRBV5-1
ASSLSRFTDTQY | TRBV7-2
AISDLGTKNTEAF | TRBV10-3
ASSLVGGRAVGEQF | TRBV3-1/TRBV3-2
ASSAGTGFGYT | TRBV18
ASSFGEAMNTEAF | TRBV5-1
ATRQGIHTEAF | TRBV12-3/TRBV12-4
ASSLDHLAVYEQY | TRBV11-2
ASTTFLGALSNEQF | TRBV2
SVEPGGNSGYT | TRBV29-1
SVEDRGLPNYGYT | TRBV29-1
AISDGTESTEAF | TRBV10-3
ASSLGTVTGELF | TRBV27